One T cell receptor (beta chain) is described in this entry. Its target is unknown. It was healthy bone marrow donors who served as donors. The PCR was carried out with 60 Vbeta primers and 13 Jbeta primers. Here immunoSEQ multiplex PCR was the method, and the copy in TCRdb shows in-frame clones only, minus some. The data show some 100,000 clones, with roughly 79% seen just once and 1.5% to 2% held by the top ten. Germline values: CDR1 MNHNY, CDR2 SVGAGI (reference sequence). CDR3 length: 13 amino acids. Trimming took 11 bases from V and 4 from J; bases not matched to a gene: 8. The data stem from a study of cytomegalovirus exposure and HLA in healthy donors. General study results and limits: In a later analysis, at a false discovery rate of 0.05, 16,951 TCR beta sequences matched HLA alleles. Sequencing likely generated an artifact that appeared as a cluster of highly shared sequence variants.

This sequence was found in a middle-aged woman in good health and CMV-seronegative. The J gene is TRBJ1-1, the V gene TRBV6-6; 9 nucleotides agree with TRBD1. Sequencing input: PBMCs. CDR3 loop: CAGSQGAPTEAFF. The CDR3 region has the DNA TGTGCCGGATCACAGGGGGCGCCCACTGAAGCTTTCTTT.